The rows below give T cell receptor beta chains drawn from one sample of a study of T cells in Graves' hyperthyroidism and ophthalmopathy. TCRdb re-called the multiplex PCR reads through MiXCR, storing one row per CDR3 protein. The sample lists 250,000 to 300,000 distinct CDR3 sequences, roughly 14% occurring once. Input material: blood. All receptors derive from a woman in her thirties with Graves' hyperthyroidism that later progressed to Graves' ophthalmopathy. The CDR3 runs from the conserved cysteine through the conserved F or W. Fields, in order: clone size, V gene, J gene, D gene, CDR3 DNA, CDR3 protein. A D gene is named only where the DNA matches it firmly. Clone size is not always given. Where it is, it says once, few, many or a class for expanded clones.

abundance: many
v_gene: TRBV5-4
j_gene: TRBJ2-1
d_gene: TRBD2
CDR3nt: TGTGCCAGCAGCGTCTGGGTAGCGGGGGGCGGGGAGCAGTTCTTC
CDR3aa: CASSVWVAGGGEQFF

abundance: few
v_gene: TRBV4-1
j_gene: TRBJ2-1
d_gene: -
CDR3nt: TGCGCCAGCAGCCAAGTTCCCCTTTGGAATAATGAGCAGTTCTTC
CDR3aa: CASSQVPLWNNEQFF

abundance: few
v_gene: TRBV4-3
j_gene: TRBJ2-7
d_gene: TRBD1
CDR3nt: TGCGCCAGCAGCCAGAGCTCAGGGCGACCGACAGGGCTCTACGAGCAGTACTTC
CDR3aa: CASSQSSGRPTGLYEQYF

abundance: -
v_gene: TRBV4-1
j_gene: TRBJ1-1
d_gene: -
CDR3nt: TGCGCCAGCAGCCAAGCTAGCAGTATGAACACTGAAGCTTTCTTT
CDR3aa: CASSQASSMNTEAFF

abundance: -
v_gene: TRBV6-2/TRBV6-3
j_gene: TRBJ2-1
d_gene: TRBD2
CDR3nt: TGTGCCAGCAGTGGGACTAGCCGCTCCTACAATGAGCAGTTCTTC
CDR3aa: CASSGTSRSYNEQFF

abundance: many
v_gene: TRBV7-9
j_gene: TRBJ2-5
d_gene: -
CDR3nt: TGTGCCAGCAGCAAGCCGACGGAAGGTGGACAAGAGACCCAGTACTTC
CDR3aa: CASSKPTEGGQETQYF

abundance: many
v_gene: TRBV11-2
j_gene: TRBJ2-1
d_gene: TRBD1
CDR3nt: TGTGCCAGCAGCCCACAGGGGCCCCTGGACAATGAGCAGTTCTTC
CDR3aa: CASSPQGPLDNEQFF

abundance: many
v_gene: TRBV5-1
j_gene: TRBJ2-2
d_gene: -
CDR3nt: TGCGCCAGCAGCTTCGGCACCTTAGGCGGGGAGCTGTTTTTT
CDR3aa: CASSFGTLGGELFF

abundance: many
v_gene: TRBV6-1
j_gene: TRBJ1-1
d_gene: TRBD1
CDR3nt: TGTGCCAGCAGACCCGACAGGGGGCGGCGCACTGAAGCTTTCTTT
CDR3aa: CASRPDRGRRTEAFF

abundance: many
v_gene: TRBV18
j_gene: TRBJ2-1
d_gene: -
CDR3nt: TGTGCCAGCTCCCCCGACCTAGGCAGGGCGGGGAATGAGCAGTTCTTC
CDR3aa: CASSPDLGRAGNEQFF

abundance: few
v_gene: TRBV20-1
j_gene: TRBJ1-1
d_gene: -
CDR3nt: TGCAGTGCTAGAGAGTGGACTGAAGCTTTCTTT
CDR3aa: CSAREWTEAFF

abundance: many
v_gene: TRBV27
j_gene: TRBJ2-5
d_gene: -
CDR3nt: TGTGCCAGCAGTTTATACGTGGGCTACGAGACCCAGTACTTC
CDR3aa: CASSLYVGYETQYF

abundance: -
v_gene: TRBV6-1
j_gene: TRBJ2-2
d_gene: TRBD1
CDR3nt: TGTGCCAGCAGCAGGGACAGGGGGGCCACCGGGGAGCTGTTTTTT
CDR3aa: CASSRDRGATGELFF

abundance: many
v_gene: TRBV27
j_gene: TRBJ2-7
d_gene: TRBD2
CDR3nt: TGTGCCAGCAGTGAGGGACTAGCGGGAGACGAGCAGTACTTC
CDR3aa: CASSEGLAGDEQYF

abundance: many
v_gene: TRBV20-1
j_gene: TRBJ2-1
d_gene: -
CDR3nt: TGCAGTGCCCCCGCCCCCAGCGGGTACAATGAGCAGTTCTTC
CDR3aa: CSAPAPSGYNEQFF

abundance: many
v_gene: TRBV28
j_gene: TRBJ2-7
d_gene: TRBD2
CDR3nt: TGTGCCGCTAGCCCCCTAGCGGTTAGCTCCTACGAGCAGTACTTC
CDR3aa: CAASPLAVSSYEQYF

abundance: many
v_gene: TRBV2
j_gene: TRBJ1-6
d_gene: TRBD1
CDR3nt: TGTGCCATTACGACAGGGGCCGTTTCACCCCTCCACTTT
CDR3aa: CAITTGAVSPLHF

abundance: -
v_gene: TRBV30
j_gene: TRBJ1-1
d_gene: TRBD1
CDR3nt: TGTGCCTGGAGTGGGACAGGGACGAGGACTGAAGCTTTCTTT
CDR3aa: CAWSGTGTRTEAFF

abundance: many
v_gene: TRBV29-1
j_gene: TRBJ2-1
d_gene: TRBD2
CDR3nt: TGCAGCGTTGTTGGCGGGAGGATCTACAATGAGCAGTTCTTC
CDR3aa: CSVVGGRIYNEQFF

abundance: many
v_gene: TRBV6-2/TRBV6-3
j_gene: TRBJ2-7
d_gene: -
CDR3nt: TGTGCCAGCTCCTCGGACGGGGGGCCCTACGAGCAGTACTTC
CDR3aa: CASSSDGGPYEQYF

abundance: -
v_gene: TRBV24-1
j_gene: TRBJ1-4
d_gene: -
CDR3nt: TGTGCCACCTATGGACGAAAGGTCCAACCCGGTGGAAAACTGTTTTTT
CDR3aa: CATYGRKVQPGGKLFF

abundance: many
v_gene: TRBV29-1
j_gene: TRBJ2-1
d_gene: -
CDR3nt: TGCAGCGTTGATGGCTGGGGGTTAAGAGGAAATGAGCAGTTCTTC
CDR3aa: CSVDGWGLRGNEQFF

abundance: -
v_gene: TRBV4-1
j_gene: TRBJ1-2
d_gene: TRBD1
CDR3nt: TGCGCCAGCAGCCAAGACTCTTTCCCGACAGGGAACTATGGCTACACCTTC
CDR3aa: CASSQDSFPTGNYGYTF

abundance: -
v_gene: TRBV5-1
j_gene: TRBJ2-1
d_gene: -
CDR3nt: TGCGCCAGCAGAAGGAATCAGGGCTATGAGCAGTTCTTC
CDR3aa: CASRRNQGYEQFF

abundance: many
v_gene: TRBV30
j_gene: TRBJ1-1
d_gene: -
CDR3nt: TGTGCCTGGAGTGTCCAGGGGCGGGGTGAAGCTTTCTTT
CDR3aa: CAWSVQGRGEAFF

abundance: many
v_gene: TRBV28
j_gene: TRBJ2-2
d_gene: -
CDR3nt: TGTGCCAGCATCCACGGGACCGGCAACACCGGGGAGCTGTTTTTT
CDR3aa: CASIHGTGNTGELFF

abundance: many
v_gene: TRBV7-2
j_gene: TRBJ2-1
d_gene: -
CDR3nt: TGTGCCAGCAGCTTATACTCGGGTAGCGATGAGCAGTTCTTC
CDR3aa: CASSLYSGSDEQFF

abundance: few
v_gene: TRBV7-2
j_gene: TRBJ2-1
d_gene: -
CDR3nt: TGTGCCAGCAGCCCTACCCCGGGGAGATACAATGAGCAGTTCTTC
CDR3aa: CASSPTPGRYNEQFF

abundance: many
v_gene: TRBV11-1
j_gene: TRBJ1-1
d_gene: -
CDR3nt: TGTGCCAGCAGACCTGACAGACCCCATGAAGCTTTCTTT
CDR3aa: CASRPDRPHEAFF

abundance: -
v_gene: TRBV2
j_gene: TRBJ2-1
d_gene: TRBD2
CDR3nt: TGTGCCAGCAGTGCACTAGCGGTGCTTTCGGGTTACAATGAGCAGTTCTTC
CDR3aa: CASSALAVLSGYNEQFF

abundance: few
v_gene: TRBV27
j_gene: TRBJ2-7
d_gene: -
CDR3nt: TGTGCCAGCAGTTTTCTGGGCGGGTACGAGCAGTACTTC
CDR3aa: CASSFLGGYEQYF

abundance: -
v_gene: TRBV6-1
j_gene: TRBJ2-1
d_gene: -
CDR3nt: TGTGCCAGCAGTTCCCCCAACACTTTCCATGAGCAGTTCTTC
CDR3aa: CASSSPNTFHEQFF

abundance: many
v_gene: TRBV14
j_gene: TRBJ2-7
d_gene: -
CDR3nt: TGTGCCAGCAGCGAAACCGGAGACTCCACCTACTACGAGCAGTACTTC
CDR3aa: CASSETGDSTYYEQYF

abundance: many
v_gene: TRBV30
j_gene: TRBJ1-5
d_gene: -
CDR3nt: TGTGCCTGGAGTAGGGGACCTAATCAGCCCCAGCATTTT
CDR3aa: CAWSRGPNQPQHF

abundance: few
v_gene: TRBV20-1
j_gene: TRBJ2-1
d_gene: -
CDR3nt: TGCAGTGCTAGAGATTCAGCCCTAGCGAACCCTGCTCGGGGGTTCTTC
CDR3aa: CSARDSALANPARGFF

abundance: many
v_gene: TRBV27
j_gene: TRBJ2-2
d_gene: TRBD1
CDR3nt: TGTGCCAGCAGTTCCCCAGGGGGAACCGGGGAGCTGTTTTTT
CDR3aa: CASSSPGGTGELFF

abundance: many
v_gene: TRBV28
j_gene: TRBJ2-7
d_gene: -
CDR3nt: TGTGCCACCAAAGGGCTTTGGTACGAGCAGTACTTC
CDR3aa: CATKGLWYEQYF

abundance: -
v_gene: TRBV6-5
j_gene: TRBJ2-2
d_gene: -
CDR3nt: TGTGCCAGCAGTTTCCCCGGACGGACGACCACGAACACCGGGGAGCTGTTTTTT
CDR3aa: CASSFPGRTTTNTGELFF

abundance: many
v_gene: TRBV7-3
j_gene: TRBJ1-1
d_gene: -
CDR3nt: TGTGCCAGCAGCTTAACGACAGAGAACACTGAAGCTTTCTTT
CDR3aa: CASSLTTENTEAFF

abundance: few
v_gene: TRBV5-1
j_gene: TRBJ2-2
d_gene: TRBD2
CDR3nt: TGCGCCAGCAGCTCTACGGGACTACGAACCGGGGAGCTGTTTTTT
CDR3aa: CASSSTGLRTGELFF

abundance: -
v_gene: TRBV20-1
j_gene: TRBJ2-1
d_gene: TRBD2
CDR3nt: TGCAGTGCTAGAGTCCGGGGGACTAGCGGGCTGGCGAGCAATGAGCAGTTCTTC
CDR3aa: CSARVRGTSGLASNEQFF

abundance: many
v_gene: TRBV13
j_gene: TRBJ2-7
d_gene: -
CDR3nt: TGTGCCAGCAGCTTAGGAGGGTTGCAGTACTTC
CDR3aa: CASSLGGLQYF

abundance: -
v_gene: TRBV18
j_gene: TRBJ2-2
d_gene: TRBD1
CDR3nt: TGTGCCAGCTCACCACTGACAGGGGCCGGCACCGGGGAGCTGCTTTTT
CDR3aa: CASSPLTGAGTGELLF

abundance: few
v_gene: TRBV6-1
j_gene: TRBJ2-3
d_gene: -
CDR3nt: TGTGCCAGCAGGGCAACAGGTAGCACAGATACGCAGTATTTT
CDR3aa: CASRATGSTDTQYF

abundance: -
v_gene: TRBV5-5
j_gene: TRBJ2-7
d_gene: -
CDR3nt: TGTGCCAGCAGGTCGACCGCGGGATACGAGCAGTACTTC
CDR3aa: CASRSTAGYEQYF

abundance: many
v_gene: TRBV28
j_gene: TRBJ2-3
d_gene: -
CDR3nt: TGTGCCAGCAGTGATACAGGGTCAAGCACAGATACGCAGTATTTT
CDR3aa: CASSDTGSSTDTQYF

abundance: -
v_gene: TRBV6-1
j_gene: TRBJ1-4
d_gene: -
CDR3nt: TGTGCCAGCAGCCCCTCCGTGGGGGGGCGGGAAAAACTGTTTTTT
CDR3aa: CASSPSVGGREKLFF

abundance: -
v_gene: TRBV9
j_gene: TRBJ2-3
d_gene: -
CDR3nt: TGTGCCAGCAGCTACCAATGGCGGGAACCCACAGATACGCAGTATTTT
CDR3aa: CASSYQWREPTDTQYF

abundance: many
v_gene: TRBV11-2
j_gene: TRBJ2-7
d_gene: TRBD2
CDR3nt: TGTGCCAGCAGCTTAAGCGGGACCAACTACGAGCAGTACTTC
CDR3aa: CASSLSGTNYEQYF

abundance: few
v_gene: TRBV5-1
j_gene: TRBJ1-4
d_gene: -
CDR3nt: TGCGCCAGCAGCGGAGACGGGCGGGGTGAAAAACTGTTTTTT
CDR3aa: CASSGDGRGEKLFF

abundance: -
v_gene: TRBV27
j_gene: TRBJ2-1
d_gene: TRBD2
CDR3nt: TGTGCCAGCAGTTGGGCGGGAGAGATGGGCAATGAGCAGTTCTTC
CDR3aa: CASSWAGEMGNEQFF

abundance: many
v_gene: TRBV30
j_gene: TRBJ2-2
d_gene: -
CDR3nt: TGTGCCTCCCCCCGGGACACGAACACCGGGGAGCTGTTTTTT
CDR3aa: CASPRDTNTGELFF

abundance: -
v_gene: TRBV19
j_gene: TRBJ1-6
d_gene: -
CDR3nt: TGTGCCAGTAGTGCCACCAGCGCCAGGGGATACTCACCCCTCCACTTT
CDR3aa: CASSATSARGYSPLHF

abundance: many
v_gene: TRBV27
j_gene: TRBJ2-7
d_gene: TRBD2
CDR3nt: TGTGCCAGCAGTGCGTCGGGACTAGCGGGAGAGCAGTACTTC
CDR3aa: CASSASGLAGEQYF

abundance: many
v_gene: TRBV27
j_gene: TRBJ1-6
d_gene: -
CDR3nt: TGTGCCAGCAAGCGGATGGATAATTCACCCCTCCACTTT
CDR3aa: CASKRMDNSPLHF

abundance: many
v_gene: TRBV28
j_gene: TRBJ2-2
d_gene: -
CDR3nt: TGTGCCAGCAGTTCAGGGGTCAGGGTCGGGGAGCTGTTTTTT
CDR3aa: CASSSGVRVGELFF

abundance: many
v_gene: TRBV28
j_gene: TRBJ1-2
d_gene: -
CDR3nt: TGTGCCAGCAGTTTATTAGGGGTTTCCTATGGCTACACCTTC
CDR3aa: CASSLLGVSYGYTF

abundance: many
v_gene: TRBV5-5
j_gene: TRBJ1-4
d_gene: -
CDR3nt: TGTGCCAGCAGCTCCACGACAGGACGTAATGAAAAACTGTTTTTT
CDR3aa: CASSSTTGRNEKLFF

abundance: many
v_gene: TRBV7-2
j_gene: TRBJ2-3
d_gene: TRBD2
CDR3nt: TGTGCCAGCAGCGCCCCCGGGACTACCGCATTTCCTAGCACAGATACGCAGTATTTT
CDR3aa: CASSAPGTTAFPSTDTQYF